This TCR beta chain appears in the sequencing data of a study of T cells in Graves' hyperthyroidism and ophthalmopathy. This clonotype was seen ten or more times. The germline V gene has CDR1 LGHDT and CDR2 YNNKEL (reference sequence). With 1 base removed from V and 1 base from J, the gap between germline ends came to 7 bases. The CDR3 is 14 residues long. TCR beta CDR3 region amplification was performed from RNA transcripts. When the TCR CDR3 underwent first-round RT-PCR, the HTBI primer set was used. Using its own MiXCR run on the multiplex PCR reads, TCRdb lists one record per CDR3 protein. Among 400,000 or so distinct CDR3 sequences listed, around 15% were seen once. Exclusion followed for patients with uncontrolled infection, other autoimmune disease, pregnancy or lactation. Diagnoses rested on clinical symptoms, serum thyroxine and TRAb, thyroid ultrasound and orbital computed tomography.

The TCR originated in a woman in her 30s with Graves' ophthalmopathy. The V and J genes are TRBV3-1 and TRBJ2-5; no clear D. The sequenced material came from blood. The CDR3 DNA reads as TGTGCCAGCAGCCAAGCAGGCCCCCAAGAGACCCAGTACTTC. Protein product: CASSQAGPQETQYF.